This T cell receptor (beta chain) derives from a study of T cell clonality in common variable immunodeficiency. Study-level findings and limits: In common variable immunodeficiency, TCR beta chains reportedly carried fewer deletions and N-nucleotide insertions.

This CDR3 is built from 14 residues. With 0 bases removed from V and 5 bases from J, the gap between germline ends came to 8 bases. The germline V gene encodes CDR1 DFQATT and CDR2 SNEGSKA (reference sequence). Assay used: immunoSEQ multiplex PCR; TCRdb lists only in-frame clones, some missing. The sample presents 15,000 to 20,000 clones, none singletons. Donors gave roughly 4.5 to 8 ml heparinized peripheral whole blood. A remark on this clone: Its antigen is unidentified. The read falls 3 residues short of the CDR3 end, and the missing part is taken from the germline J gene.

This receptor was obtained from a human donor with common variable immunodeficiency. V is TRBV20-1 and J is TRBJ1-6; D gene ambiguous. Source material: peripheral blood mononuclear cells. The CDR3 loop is CSARDPTNNSPLHF. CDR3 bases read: TGCAGTGCTAGAGATCCGACAAATAATTCACCC.